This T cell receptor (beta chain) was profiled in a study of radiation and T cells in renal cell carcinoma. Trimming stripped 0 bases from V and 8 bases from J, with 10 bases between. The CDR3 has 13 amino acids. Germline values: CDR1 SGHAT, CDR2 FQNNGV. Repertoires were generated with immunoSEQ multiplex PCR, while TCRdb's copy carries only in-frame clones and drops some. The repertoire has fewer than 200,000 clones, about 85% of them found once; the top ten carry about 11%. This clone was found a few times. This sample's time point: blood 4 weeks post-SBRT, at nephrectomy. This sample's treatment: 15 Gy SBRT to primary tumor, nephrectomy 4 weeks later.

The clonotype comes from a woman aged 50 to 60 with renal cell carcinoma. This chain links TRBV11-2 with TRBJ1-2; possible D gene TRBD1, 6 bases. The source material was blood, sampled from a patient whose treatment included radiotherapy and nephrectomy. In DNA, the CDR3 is TGTGCCAGCAGCTTAGACAGGGGCGACGGCTACACCTTC. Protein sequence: CASSLDRGDGYTF.